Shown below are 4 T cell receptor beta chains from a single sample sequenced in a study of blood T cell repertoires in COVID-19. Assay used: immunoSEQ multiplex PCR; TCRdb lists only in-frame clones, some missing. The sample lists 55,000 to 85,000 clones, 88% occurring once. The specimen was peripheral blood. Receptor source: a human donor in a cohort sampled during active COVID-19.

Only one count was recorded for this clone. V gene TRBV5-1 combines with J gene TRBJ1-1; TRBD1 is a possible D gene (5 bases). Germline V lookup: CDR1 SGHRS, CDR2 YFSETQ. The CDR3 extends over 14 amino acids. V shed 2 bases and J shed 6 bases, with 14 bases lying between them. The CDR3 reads CASSLGPPGAEAFF. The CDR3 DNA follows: TGCGCCAGCAGCTTAGGTCCCCCGGGGGCTGAAGCTTTCTTT.

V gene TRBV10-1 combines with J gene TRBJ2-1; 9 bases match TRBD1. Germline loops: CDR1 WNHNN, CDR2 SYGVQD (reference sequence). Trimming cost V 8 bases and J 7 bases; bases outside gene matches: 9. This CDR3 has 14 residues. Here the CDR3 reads CASSTGGLGNEQFF. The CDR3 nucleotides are TGCGCCAGCTCCACAGGGGGCTTGGGGAATGAGCAGTTCTTC.

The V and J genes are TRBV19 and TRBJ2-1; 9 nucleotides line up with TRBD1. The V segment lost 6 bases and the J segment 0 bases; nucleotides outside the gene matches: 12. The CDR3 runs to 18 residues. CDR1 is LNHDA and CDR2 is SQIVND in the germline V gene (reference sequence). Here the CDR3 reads CASSIGTGIEDSYNEQFF. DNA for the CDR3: TGTGCCAGTAGCATCGGGACAGGGATTGAAGACTCCTACAATGAGCAGTTCTTC.

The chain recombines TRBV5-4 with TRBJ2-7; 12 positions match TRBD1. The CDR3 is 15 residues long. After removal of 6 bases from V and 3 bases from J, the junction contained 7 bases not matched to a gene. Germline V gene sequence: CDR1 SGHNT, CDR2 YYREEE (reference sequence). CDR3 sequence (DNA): TGTGCCAGCAAGTCCGGGACAGGGGGCGACTACGAGCAGTACTTC. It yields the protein CASKSGTGGDYEQYF.